Reported below is one T cell receptor beta chain. Trimming removed 0 bases from V and 3 bases from J, with 10 bases in between. The CDR3 extends over 15 amino acids. Germline CDR1 and CDR2: MGHRA and YSYEKL. TCRdb's copy holds only in-frame clones and misses some; the assay was immunoSEQ multiplex PCR. The data hold roughly 200,000 clones, with around four fifths observed a single time. The data are from a study of blood T cell repertoires in COVID-19. The sample comprised peripheral blood. The clonotype comes from a man between 35 and 55 years old with active or convalescent COVID-19. The chain combines TRBV4-1 with TRBJ2-3; TRBD1 might be the D (5 bases). The CDR3 coding sequence is TGCGCCAGCAGCCAAGACAGGGTTGGTACAGATACGCAGTATTTT. Translating gives CASSQDRVGTDTQYF.